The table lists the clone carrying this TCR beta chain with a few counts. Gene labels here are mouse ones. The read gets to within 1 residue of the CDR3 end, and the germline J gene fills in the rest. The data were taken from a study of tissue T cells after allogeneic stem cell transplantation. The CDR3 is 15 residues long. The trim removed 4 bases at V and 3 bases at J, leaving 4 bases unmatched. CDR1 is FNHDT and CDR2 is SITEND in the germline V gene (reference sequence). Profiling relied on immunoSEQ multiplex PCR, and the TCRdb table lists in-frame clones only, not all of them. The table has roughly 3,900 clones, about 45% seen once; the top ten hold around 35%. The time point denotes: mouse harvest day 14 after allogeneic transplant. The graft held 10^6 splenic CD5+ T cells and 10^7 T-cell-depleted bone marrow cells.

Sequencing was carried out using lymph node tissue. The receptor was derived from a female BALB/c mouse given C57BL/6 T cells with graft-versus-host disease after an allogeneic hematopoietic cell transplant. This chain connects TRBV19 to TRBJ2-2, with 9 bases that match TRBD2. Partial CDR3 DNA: TGTGCCAGCAGTCTGGGACTGGGAGACACCGGGCAGCTCTAC. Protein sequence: CASSLGLGDTGQLY. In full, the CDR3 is CASSLGLGDTGQLYF.